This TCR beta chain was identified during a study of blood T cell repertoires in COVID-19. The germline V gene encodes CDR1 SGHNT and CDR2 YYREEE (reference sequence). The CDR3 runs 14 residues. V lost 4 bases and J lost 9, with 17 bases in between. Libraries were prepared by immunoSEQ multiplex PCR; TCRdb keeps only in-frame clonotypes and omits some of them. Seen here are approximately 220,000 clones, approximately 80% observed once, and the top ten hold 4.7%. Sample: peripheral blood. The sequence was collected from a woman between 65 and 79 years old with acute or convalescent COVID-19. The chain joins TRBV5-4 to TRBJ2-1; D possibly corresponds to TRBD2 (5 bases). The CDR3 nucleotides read TGTGCCAGCAGCCCCGGTGTGGCGGGCGGTGAGCAGTTCTTC. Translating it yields CASSPGVAGGEQFF. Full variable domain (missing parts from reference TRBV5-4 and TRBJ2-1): ETGVTQSPTHLIKTRGQQVTLRCSSQSGHNTVSWYQQALGQGPQFIFQYYREEENGRGNFPPRFSGLQFPNYSSELNVNALELDDSALYLCASSPGVAGGEQFFGPGTRLTVL.